This T cell receptor beta chain was observed in a study of shared clonotypes between healthy human individuals. Concerning this clone: Its target is unknown.

The study, taken as a whole, reports: Shared clonotypes across all four donors exceeded non-shared ones in generation probability.

Repertoires were generated with immunoSEQ multiplex PCR, while TCRdb's copy carries only in-frame clones and drops some. The sample yields over a million clones, approximately 97% seen once. With V trimmed by 10 bases and J by 4 bases, 11 bases remained unmatched. Germline V lookup: CDR1 MGHDK, CDR2 SYGVNS. CDR3 length: 14 amino acids. Sequences were obtained from naive CD4+ T cells sorted from blood. The sample's subset: CD45RA+ positively selected. The gene calls are TRBV25-1 and TRBJ2-7; 9 positions agree with TRBD1. This sequence originates from a man aged 25 to 45 in good health. This CDR3 reads CATQKTGGAYEQYF. For the CDR3, the DNA is TGTGCCACCCAGAAAACAGGGGGCGCGTACGAGCAGTACTTC.